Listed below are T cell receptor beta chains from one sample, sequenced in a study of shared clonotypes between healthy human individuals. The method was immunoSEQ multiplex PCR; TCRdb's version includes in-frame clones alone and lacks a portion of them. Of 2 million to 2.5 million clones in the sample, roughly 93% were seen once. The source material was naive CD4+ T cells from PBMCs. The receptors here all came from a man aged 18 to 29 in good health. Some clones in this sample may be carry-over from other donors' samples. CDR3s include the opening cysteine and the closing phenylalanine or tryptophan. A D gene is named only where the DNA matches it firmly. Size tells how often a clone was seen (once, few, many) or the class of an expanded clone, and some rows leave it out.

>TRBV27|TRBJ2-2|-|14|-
CASSLQPTTGELFF
TGTGCCAGCAGTTTACAGCCCACCACCGGGGAGCTGTTTTTT
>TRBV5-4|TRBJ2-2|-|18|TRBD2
CASTAGTSGRGGTGELFF
TGTGCCAGCACCGCCGGGACTAGCGGGAGAGGCGGCACCGGGGAGCTGTTTTTT
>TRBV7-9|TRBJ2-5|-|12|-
CASSLGLKTQYF
TGTGCCAGCAGCTTGGGGTTAAAGACCCAGTACTTC
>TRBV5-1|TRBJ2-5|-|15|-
CASSPPRPGAETQYF
TGCGCCAGCAGCCCACCGAGGCCGGGAGCGGAGACCCAGTACTTC
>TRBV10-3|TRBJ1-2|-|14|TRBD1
CAISDWTGDQGYTF
TGTGCCATCAGTGACTGGACAGGGGATCAAGGCTACACCTTC
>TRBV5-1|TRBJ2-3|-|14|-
CASSSGQVPDTQYF
TGCGCCAGCAGCTCTGGACAAGTGCCAGATACGCAGTATTTT
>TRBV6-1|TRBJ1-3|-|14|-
CASSEWGSGNTIYF
TGTGCCAGCAGTGAATGGGGCTCTGGAAACACCATATATTTT
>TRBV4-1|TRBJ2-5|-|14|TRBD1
CASSHTGGKETQYF
TGCGCCAGCAGCCATACAGGGGGGAAGGAGACCCAGTACTTC
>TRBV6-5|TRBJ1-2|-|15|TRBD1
CASRRARDSSYGYTF
TGTGCCAGCAGACGCGCCAGGGACAGCTCCTATGGCTACACCTTC
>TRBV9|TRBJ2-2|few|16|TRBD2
CASSVGGTRSTGELFF
TGTGCCAGCAGCGTAGGGGGGACTAGATCCACCGGGGAGCTGTTTTTT
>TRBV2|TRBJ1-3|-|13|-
CASSEEVGNTIYF
TGTGCCAGCAGTGAAGAAGTAGGAAACACCATATATTTT
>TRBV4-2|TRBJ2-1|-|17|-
CASSQIPPGSSYNEQFF
TGTGCCAGCAGCCAGATTCCACCCGGGAGCTCCTACAATGAGCAGTTCTTC
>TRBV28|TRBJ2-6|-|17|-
CASSTARGAGGANVLTF
TGTGCCAGCAGCACCGCCCGCGGGGCGGGTGGGGCCAACGTCCTGACTTTC
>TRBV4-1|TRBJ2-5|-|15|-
CASSSQGEMYGTQYF
TGCGCCAGCAGCTCCCAGGGAGAGATGTACGGGACCCAGTACTTC
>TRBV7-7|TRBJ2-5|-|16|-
CASSLGTGAVGETQYF
TGTGCCAGCAGCTTAGGAACGGGGGCAGTAGGAGAGACCCAGTACTTC
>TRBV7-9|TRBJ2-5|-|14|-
CASSPRKGWETQYF
TGTGCCAGCAGCCCCCGGAAGGGTTGGGAGACCCAGTACTTC
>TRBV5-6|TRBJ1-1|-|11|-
CASSGLSGAFF
TGTGCCAGCAGTGGGCTTTCGGGAGCTTTCTTT
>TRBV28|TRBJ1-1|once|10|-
CATRDTEAFF
TGTGCCACCAGGGACACTGAAGCTTTCTTT
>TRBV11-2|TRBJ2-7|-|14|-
CASSPRLVTYEQYF
TGTGCCAGCAGCCCGCGACTAGTGACTTACGAGCAGTACTTC
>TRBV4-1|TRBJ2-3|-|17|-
CASSQDRRGVGTDTQYF
TGCGCCAGCAGCCAAGATCGACGAGGGGTGGGCACAGATACGCAGTATTTT
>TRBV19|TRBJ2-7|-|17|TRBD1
CASSISSSGTGMNEQYF
TGTGCCAGTAGTATTTCTTCGTCCGGGACAGGGATGAACGAGCAGTACTTC
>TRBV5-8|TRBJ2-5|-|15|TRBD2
CASSLGTSVLETQYF
TGTGCCAGCAGCTTGGGGACTAGCGTCCTTGAGACCCAGTACTTC